This T cell receptor beta chain originates from a study of CD8+CD57+ T cells in acquired aplastic anemia (dated by TCRdb to the late 2010s). Context from the whole study: DNA extracted from sorted CD4+ and CD8+ cells had a mean of approximately 3.4 ug, with a range of about 0.18 to 27.4 ug. For healthy donor samples, the average read count was about 9.8 million for CD4+ cells and roughly 12 million for CD8+ cells.

As to this clonotype: Its antigen is not yet known. The junction shows a germline mismatch at one end, possibly a read error.

Profiling of TCR beta VDJ combinations and CDR3 sequences used genomic DNA as the template. An Illumina HiSeq 2000 was the platform used for TCR repertoire sequencing. As for the authors' bioinformatics: Repertoires were assessed using TRBV/TRBJ rearrangement plots, CDR3 size and DJ length profiles, and Simpson's diversity index. The most abundant DNA sequence in the deep sequencing data was defined as the immunodominant clone. CDR3 amino acid sequences were screened for sharing across subjects and were compared with published repertoires and the VDJdb database. TCRdb itself trimmed the public reads at Q25 with fastp, ran MiXCR and retained productive beta chains. Rows matching on CDR3 protein sequence are summarized as one entry with the most common DNA and genes. TCRdb's processing, not the authors' own work, is the source of the V and J calls. In all, the sample holds approximately 160,000 distinct CDR3 sequences, and roughly 40% of those were seen once. 1.1% of the sample comes from the top ten.

The study deep-sequenced TCR repertoires of sorted CD4+ and CD8+ blood T cells from severe aplastic anemia patients and healthy subjects. Ficoll-Paque density gradient centrifugation was used to isolate peripheral blood mononuclear cells. Before DNA extraction, CD4+ and CD8+ T cells were sorted with FACS or magnetic beads. Points the paper makes about the study in general: Around 28 CD8+ CDR3 sequences were found to be shared between patients and controls, but these sequences appeared to be highly expressed in patients and within the immunodominant clones of the patients. No significant difference in CD8+ Simpson's diversity was found between patients and healthy controls (P=0.060).

The sequence was collected from a human donor in good health. The sequenced sample was sorted CD4+, CD8+, or CD8+CD57+ T cells (not recorded which) from PBMCs.

The nucleotide sequence is TGCGCCAGCAACCAAGATTACAGGGGTTCGGAGACCCAGTACTTC. Translated, it gives CASNQDYRGSETQYF. Recombination connected TRBV4-3 to TRBJ2-5, and TRBD1 aligns with 7 junction nucleotides. The CDR3, from cysteine to phenylalanine, totals 15 residues. The only DNA kept is the CDR3, 45 bases in frame from the first base. The germline V gene gives CDR1 as LGHNA and CDR2 as YSLEER.